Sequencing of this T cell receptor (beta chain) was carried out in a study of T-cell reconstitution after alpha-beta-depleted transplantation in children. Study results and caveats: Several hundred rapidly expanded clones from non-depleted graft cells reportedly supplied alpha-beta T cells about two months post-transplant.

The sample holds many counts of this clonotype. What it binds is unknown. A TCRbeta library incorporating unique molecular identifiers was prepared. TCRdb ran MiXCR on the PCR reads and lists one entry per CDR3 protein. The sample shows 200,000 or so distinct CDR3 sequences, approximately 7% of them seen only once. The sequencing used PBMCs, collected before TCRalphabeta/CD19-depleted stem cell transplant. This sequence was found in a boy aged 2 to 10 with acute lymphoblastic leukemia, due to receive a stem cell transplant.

CDR3 DNA sequence: TGTGCCAGCAGTCCGACGGCCCAGAGCACTGAAGCTTTCTTT. It is translated as CASSPTAQSTEAFF. The V and J genes are TRBV3-1 and TRBJ1-1; D ambiguous. The CDR3 contains 14 residues. Per germline, CDR1 LGHDT and CDR2 YNNKEL (reference sequence). Trimming removed 6 bases at V and 4 bases at J, with 15 bases between.